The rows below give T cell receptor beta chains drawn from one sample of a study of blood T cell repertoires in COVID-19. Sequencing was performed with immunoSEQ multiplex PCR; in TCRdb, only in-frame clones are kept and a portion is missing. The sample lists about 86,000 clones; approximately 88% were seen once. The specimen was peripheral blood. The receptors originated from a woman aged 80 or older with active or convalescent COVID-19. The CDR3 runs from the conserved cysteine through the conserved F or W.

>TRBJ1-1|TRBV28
CASMGVGAGGTEAFF
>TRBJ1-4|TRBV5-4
CASSLRTGKDEKLFF
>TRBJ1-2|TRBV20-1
CSASRGANYGYTF
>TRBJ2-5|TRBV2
CASSPRSQTQYF
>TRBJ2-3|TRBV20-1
CSAANWDTQYF
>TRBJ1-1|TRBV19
CASTRGGSGEAFF
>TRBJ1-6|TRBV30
CAWRLGQYNSPLHF
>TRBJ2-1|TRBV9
CASSEAAGAFVYEQFF
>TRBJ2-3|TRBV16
CASSQYSPPRADTQYF
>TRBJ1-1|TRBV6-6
CASSSGQTTMNTEAFF
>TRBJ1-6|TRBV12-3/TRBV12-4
CASSLGGGSPLHF
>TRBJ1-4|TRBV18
CASSPPTGPGEKLFF
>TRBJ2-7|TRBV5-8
CASSSGQGIYEQYF
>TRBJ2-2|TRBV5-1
CASTPLFGDTGELFF
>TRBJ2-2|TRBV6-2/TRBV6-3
CASSQTGPNTGELFF
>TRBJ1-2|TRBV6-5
CASSTSQGAATF
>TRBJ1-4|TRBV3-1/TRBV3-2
CASSQGDMVGEKLFF
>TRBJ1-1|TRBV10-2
CASQGQGRTEAFF
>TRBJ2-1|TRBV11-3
CATTSRTGGYNEQFF
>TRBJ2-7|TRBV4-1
CASSRGASYEQYF
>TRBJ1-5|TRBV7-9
CASSSGQGFNQPQHF
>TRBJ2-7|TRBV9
CASSPRVGGEQYF
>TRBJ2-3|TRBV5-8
CASSLGVTGSAGRVTDTQYF
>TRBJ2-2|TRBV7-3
CASAWTSGTGELFF
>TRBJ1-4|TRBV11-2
CASTPRGHEKLFF
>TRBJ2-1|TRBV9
CASSVGASRDEQFF
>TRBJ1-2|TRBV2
CASSEIRGVYGYTF
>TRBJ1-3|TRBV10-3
CAISFSREAGGNTIYF
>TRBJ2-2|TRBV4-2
CASSQESSGGTGELFF
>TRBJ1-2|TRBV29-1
CSVGDRGYGYTF
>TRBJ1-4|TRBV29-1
CSVGGGTNEKLFF
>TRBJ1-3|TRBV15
CATSRDRGSGNTIYF
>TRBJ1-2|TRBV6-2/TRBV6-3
CASSYRQHGYTF
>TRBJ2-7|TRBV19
CASSLRTGGFYEQYF
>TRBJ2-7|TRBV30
CAWSTGGEQYF
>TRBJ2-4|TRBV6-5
CASRILAGENIQYF